One T cell receptor (beta chain) is described in this entry. Antigen specificity is unknown. This record belongs to a study of cytotoxic CD8 clonotypes in ibrutinib-treated CLL. Across the study: Among the patients, around ten presented as relapsed/refractory and around 16 as treatment-naive; 17 to 18 showed unmutated IGHV. Among patients, around 25 responded partially and 2 completely; some 15 then stayed remitted and 12 progressed after median around 66 months.

Sequencing was performed with immunoSEQ multiplex PCR; in TCRdb, only in-frame clones are kept and a portion is missing. The table includes 20,000 to 25,000 clones, roughly 70% detected once. Study observations and caveats: Clonality went up at the time of ibrutinib response, stayed stable in sustained remission, and later dropped back toward its baseline level at progression.

Around 2 micrograms of genomic DNA (from cryopreserved PBMCs) were used for TCR beta libraries. The CDR3 sequence is 13 residues long. Trimming took 5 bases from V and 8 from J; bases not matched to a gene: 8. Germline CDR1 and CDR2: SGHVT and SQSDAQ. The chain employs TRBV7-4 and TRBJ1-2, with 7 bases lining up with TRBD1. This TCR came from a human donor with chronic lymphocytic leukemia. The starting material was PBMCs, obtained after 24 months of ibrutinib treatment. The CDR3 nucleotides read TGTGCCAGCAGCAAACTGACAGGGCACGGCTACACCTTC. Residues: CASSKLTGHGYTF.